The text below deals with one T cell receptor (beta chain). Enrollees, roughly 18 to 90 years old, lived in 24 US areas. Under the authors' procedure: Estimated nucleated cell counts came from reference gene primer amplification. Libraries were prepared by immunoSEQ multiplex PCR; TCRdb keeps only in-frame clonotypes and omits some of them. The V and J calls and the clone size are those of that table, but D and trimming were determined from the DNA. This table holds approximately 270,000 clones, 75% to 90% found once. This record belongs to a study of blood T cell repertoires in COVID-19. Study in general: The study drew acute and convalescent COVID-19 samples from the United States, Italy and Spain.

Germline CDR1 reads SNHLY; CDR2 reads FYNNEI. The CDR3 covers 15 residues. The V end was cut by 10 bases, the J end by 9 bases, with 27 bases between. The sequencing sample was made of PBMCs or T cells enriched from blood (not recorded which). This TCR derives from a woman aged 45-59 years who had recovered from COVID-19. V usage is TRBV2 and J usage is TRBJ1-2; perhaps TRBD1 as D (6 bases). CDR3 in amino acids: CATTSRQGQGQSYTF. The CDR3 nucleotides read TGTGCCACCACTTCGCGGCAGGGGCAGGGGCAGAGCTACACCTTC.